This TCR beta chain originates from a study of blood T cell repertoires in COVID-19. On the study more broadly: Italy, Spain and the United States were the sources of the convalescent and acute COVID-19 samples.

Authors' analysis steps: From reference gene primer amplification, estimates of nucleated cell counts were derived. Assay: immunoSEQ multiplex PCR; the TCRdb copy retains only in-frame clones and omits some. V, J and clone size were drawn from that table, and D and trimming were deduced from the DNA. Among tens of thousands of clones listed, less than 85% were seen once. Germline V gene sequence: CDR1 LGHNA, CDR2 YSLEER. The CDR3 covers 14 residues. The V and J ends lost 0 bases and 4 bases respectively, with 9 bases between them. J is TRBJ1-2 and V is TRBV4-3; D might be TRBD1 (5 bases). This TCR was recovered from a human donor in a cohort sampled during active COVID-19. The sample was peripheral blood. CDR3 bases: TGCGCCAGCAGCCAAGACAGGGATTTCTATGGCTACACCTTC. Protein: CASSQDRDFYGYTF.